This T cell receptor (beta chain) originates from a study of identical twins (dated by TCRdb to 2016 to 2017). Broadly, across the study: To test whether fetal clonotypes persist, this study deep-sequenced TCR alpha and beta repertoires from monozygotic twins, from unrelated adults of various ages, and from cord blood. To rule out contamination, replicate twin experiments were performed at different times with different library preparation protocols. Overall study outcomes, separate from this receptor: Zero-insertion analyses could be partly confounded by invariant T cells such as MAIT and iNKT, although diverse VJ usage argued against such confounding for most clonotypes. Compared with coincidental sharing between unrelated individuals, an excess of low generation-probability sequences was observed among out-of-frame TCR alpha sequences shared between twins. The excess sharing between twins in beta out-of-frame sequences was weaker because fewer shared sequences reduced the signal-to-noise ratio. Out-of-frame TCR alpha sharing in monozygotic twins was systematically underestimated by recombination models, whereas sharing between unrelated individuals was in agreement with the recombination models. Conclusions relied on cross-sectional statistical analysis, since the same donors could not be followed over many years. Abundant cord blood beta clonotypes had fewer insertions, young adult naive repertoires showed a similar but weaker trend, and memory repertoires showed no such trend.

Libraries were built with 5' RACE. Sequencing used an Illumina HiSeq 2000. A universal primer binding site was introduced by template switching, and a unique molecular identifier was present in the final cDNA, enabling accurate counting of TCR cDNA molecules. Specific primers in the conserved constant-segment region were used to synthesize first-strand cDNA for TCR alpha and beta chains. To control for contamination, each cDNA library was double barcoded with a SMART-Mk sample barcode plus Illumina barcodes. Two successive PCR steps introduced TruSeq adapter sequences along with Illumina sample barcodes. The Illumina HiSeq platform was used with custom primers to sequence TCR alpha and beta cDNA libraries. The original pipeline was this. MiGEC was used to process raw reads and extract unique molecular identifiers, and MiXCR was used to find CDR3 positions. Recombination models were inferred per individual with the repgenHMM and IGoR tools using an EM algorithm. The tcR package in R was used for shared clonotype analysis, with sharing normalized by the product of cloneset sizes. To study raw recombination without the effects of thymic and clonal selection, out-of-frame nonproductive sequences were analyzed. TCRdb trimmed the raw reads at Q25, called clones with MiXCR and kept productive beta chains. For every CDR3 protein sequence, its rows merge into one entry that carries the most common genes and DNA. The V and J calls and clone size come from TCRdb's table, not from the authors' own analysis. The sample table contains 500,000 to 650,000 distinct CDR3 sequences; only one count was recorded for roughly 6.6% of them. The ten largest clones take up over 1.5% of the sample.

Counted from cysteine to phenylalanine, this CDR3 has 15 amino acids. Only the CDR3 region is kept as DNA, spanning 45 bases read in frame from base 1. V gives up 10 bases and J gives up 0 bases, and the segment between their germline ends measures 15 bases. On this clonotype: This clone's antigen is unknown. No base quality values were provided; no much bigger clone lies one nucleotide off.

All donors were healthy Caucasians. The twin cohort comprised three pairs of female monozygotic twins, all aged roughly 18 to 30 years. The RNA used for TCR libraries was isolated from peripheral blood mononuclear cells. This sample also appeared in a second study, on yellow fever vaccine responses in identical twins. Drawing on the second study: According to the authors, the vaccine-induced T cell response in identical twins seemed to be partly convergent and partly specific to each individual. In identical twins, the study followed T cell clones that responded to the vaccine with precision.

This sequence originates from a woman aged 18-29 years in good health. Sequencing used PBMCs. The chain employs TRBV12-3 or TRBV12-4 and TRBJ2-2; the D gene identity is not certain. CDR3 region: CATPRAFANTGELFF. In nucleotides, the sequence is TGTGCCACCCCCCGGGCTTTTGCGAACACCGGGGAGCTGTTTTTT.